This T cell receptor (beta chain) was retrieved from a study of blood T cell repertoires in COVID-19. For the study at large: From T cells, B-cell-depleted T cells, or PBMCs came the material, which was cDNA or gDNA.

In this sample, this clone turned up once. Here immunoSEQ multiplex PCR was the method, and the copy in TCRdb shows in-frame clones only, minus some. Of tens of thousands of clones in the sample, over 70% were seen once. This CDR3 spans 15 amino acids. With 0 bases clipped from V and 2 bases from J, the junction kept 5 bases outside the gene matches. Germline values: CDR1 SGDLS, CDR2 YYNGEE. The sequenced sample was peripheral blood. The receptor was derived from a human donor with active or convalescent COVID-19. The donor label of this sample is uncertain. The V call is TRBV9, the J call TRBJ2-7, with 7 nucleotides matching TRBD1. The CDR3: CASSVERQGAYEQYF. CDR3 sequence (DNA): TGTGCCAGCAGCGTAGAACGGCAGGGGGCCTACGAGCAGTACTTC.